A selection of T cell receptor beta chains follows, all from one sample in a study of CXCR3-negative and CXCR3-positive naive CD8 T cells. TCRdb reprocessed the 5' RACE reads and keeps a single row for each CDR3 protein, giving no DNA. The sample table includes 75,000 to 95,000 distinct CDR3 sequences. Sequenced material: naive CXCR3- CD8+ T cells from blood. The receptors were gathered from a human donor in good health. Some clones in this sample may be carry-over from other donors' samples. The CDR3 runs from the conserved cysteine through the conserved F or W.

j_call: TRBJ2-7
v_call: TRBV29-1
cdr3_aa: CSVHGGPDEQYF

j_call: TRBJ2-3
v_call: TRBV7-9
cdr3_aa: CASSLASGTLSTDTQYF

j_call: TRBJ2-3
v_call: TRBV28
cdr3_aa: CASKYGTGKRKTDTQYF

j_call: TRBJ2-7
v_call: TRBV20-1
cdr3_aa: CSASNLDRAISYEQYF

j_call: TRBJ1-1
v_call: TRBV12-3/TRBV12-4
cdr3_aa: CASSLVGGAFWTEAFF

j_call: TRBJ2-3
v_call: TRBV12-3/TRBV12-4
cdr3_aa: CASSFIAPTDTQYF

j_call: TRBJ2-7
v_call: TRBV6-2/TRBV6-3
cdr3_aa: CASSYSTSAYEQYF

j_call: TRBJ2-7
v_call: TRBV29-1
cdr3_aa: CSVASGNYYEQYF

j_call: TRBJ2-5
v_call: TRBV29-1
cdr3_aa: CSPITLAEYQETQYF

j_call: TRBJ1-2
v_call: TRBV29-1
cdr3_aa: CSVDGGGNYGYTF

j_call: TRBJ2-7
v_call: TRBV7-2
cdr3_aa: CASSLPGSGQTLYEQYF

j_call: TRBJ2-5
v_call: TRBV20-1
cdr3_aa: CSALTSGGKETQYF

j_call: TRBJ1-1
v_call: TRBV10-2
cdr3_aa: CASAPNGGVTEAFF

j_call: TRBJ1-1
v_call: TRBV29-1
cdr3_aa: CSAGQPSSIAFF

j_call: TRBJ2-1
v_call: TRBV6-4
cdr3_aa: CASQIAGGYNEQFF

j_call: TRBJ2-7
v_call: TRBV12-3/TRBV12-4
cdr3_aa: CASSLRWDRGISYEQYF

j_call: TRBJ1-1
v_call: TRBV10-2
cdr3_aa: CASSPGQGYTEAFF

j_call: TRBJ2-7
v_call: TRBV6-6
cdr3_aa: CASSYSWGSTTYEQYF

j_call: TRBJ2-7
v_call: TRBV12-3/TRBV12-4
cdr3_aa: CASSTIGLAGGRYYEQYF

j_call: TRBJ2-5
v_call: TRBV20-1
cdr3_aa: CSARDLWVPDAETQYF

j_call: TRBJ1-1
v_call: TRBV7-9
cdr3_aa: CASSHPDRVYTEAFF

j_call: TRBJ2-6
v_call: TRBV6-5
cdr3_aa: CASSRYSGANVLTF

j_call: TRBJ1-2
v_call: TRBV29-1
cdr3_aa: CSVWTGLGYTF

j_call: TRBJ2-3
v_call: TRBV15
cdr3_aa: CATSVSTGEVDTQYF

j_call: TRBJ2-1
v_call: TRBV3-1
cdr3_aa: CASSQALYYNEQFF

j_call: TRBJ1-5
v_call: TRBV20-1
cdr3_aa: CSAHGGTGGPQHF

j_call: TRBJ2-6
v_call: TRBV7-9
cdr3_aa: CASPLGVGRLSGANVLTF

j_call: TRBJ2-5
v_call: TRBV6-2/TRBV6-3
cdr3_aa: CASTISWASQETQYF

j_call: TRBJ2-7
v_call: TRBV11-2
cdr3_aa: CASSQGVGDPYEQYF

j_call: TRBJ2-7
v_call: TRBV29-1
cdr3_aa: CSVAQGYEQYF

j_call: TRBJ1-1
v_call: TRBV6-4
cdr3_aa: CASSEGPMNTEAFF

j_call: TRBJ2-7
v_call: TRBV20-1
cdr3_aa: CSARDQVGGISYEQYF

j_call: TRBJ2-1
v_call: TRBV14
cdr3_aa: CASSPDGAPLDEQFF

j_call: TRBJ2-3
v_call: TRBV29-1
cdr3_aa: CSVTGTGLSTDTQYF

j_call: TRBJ2-1
v_call: TRBV4-3
cdr3_aa: CASSHSSGLNYNEQFF

j_call: TRBJ1-1
v_call: TRBV29-1
cdr3_aa: CSVYRVGYTEAFF

j_call: TRBJ2-3
v_call: TRBV29-1
cdr3_aa: CSVEDRGGPAITDTQYF

j_call: TRBJ2-7
v_call: TRBV20-1
cdr3_aa: CSALQGRRYEQYF

j_call: TRBJ2-7
v_call: TRBV29-1
cdr3_aa: CSVEYRPYEQYF

j_call: TRBJ1-2
v_call: TRBV27
cdr3_aa: CASSGWAGTGLPGEDYGYTF

j_call: TRBJ1-5
v_call: TRBV15
cdr3_aa: CATSNENQPQHF

j_call: TRBJ2-7
v_call: TRBV20-1
cdr3_aa: CSARPPGREVHEQYF

j_call: TRBJ2-1
v_call: TRBV20-1
cdr3_aa: CSARKRGGDEQFF

j_call: TRBJ1-5
v_call: TRBV7-2
cdr3_aa: CASSPSTGNQPQHF

j_call: TRBJ2-4
v_call: TRBV28
cdr3_aa: CASLAWGGRGPRNIQYF

j_call: TRBJ2-7
v_call: TRBV29-1
cdr3_aa: CSVAGGGPYEQYF

j_call: TRBJ2-3
v_call: TRBV20-1
cdr3_aa: CSARDRSSTDTQYF

j_call: TRBJ2-6
v_call: TRBV20-1
cdr3_aa: CSARDSTLSGANVLTF

j_call: TRBJ2-7
v_call: TRBV27
cdr3_aa: CASSPADRIVEQYF

j_call: TRBJ1-1
v_call: TRBV6-2/TRBV6-3
cdr3_aa: CASSALAPATEAFF

j_call: TRBJ2-1
v_call: TRBV6-5
cdr3_aa: CASRAGTGYGGATFGQFF